The 21 T cell receptor beta chains in this list originate from one sample, sequenced in a study of cytomegalovirus exposure and HLA in healthy donors. Amplification used 60 Vbeta primers and 13 Jbeta primers. TCRdb's table, derived via immunoSEQ multiplex PCR, lists solely in-frame clones and lacks some. The sample table sets out some 96,000 clones. Source material: PBMCs. Source of these receptors: a woman aged 25 to 39 in good health and CMV-seronegative.

This chain connects TRBV19 to TRBJ2-2, with 12 nucleotides matching TRBD1. From germline, CDR1 is LNHDA and CDR2 SQIVND (reference sequence). V shed 6 bases and J 7 bases; nucleotides not matched to a gene: 6. CDR3 length equals 15 residues. The CDR3 loop is CASRGQGAGHGELFF. The DNA for the CDR3 is TGTGCCAGTAGGGGACAGGGGGCCGGCCACGGGGAGCTGTTTTTT.

The gene calls are TRBV4-1 and TRBJ2-1; D unresolved. The germline V gene has CDR1 MGHRA and CDR2 YSYEKL. There are 13 residues in the CDR3. The V end was cut by 0 bases, the J end by 7 bases, with 7 bases between. The CDR3 DNA is TGCGCCAGCAGCCAAGAACAGTGGAATGAGCAGTTCTTC. This sequence encodes CASSQEQWNEQFF.

The chain couples TRBV25-1 to TRBJ1-1, with D possibly matching TRBD1 (5 bases). V shed 2 bases and J shed 1 base, with 11 bases lying between them. There are 15 residues in the CDR3. Germline V gene lookup returns CDR1 MGHDK and CDR2 SYGVNS. The CDR3 coding sequence is TGTGCCAGCAGTGAAATGGGGCAGGGGAACACTGAAGCTTTCTTT. Residues: CASSEMGQGNTEAFF.

This chain joins TRBV11-2 and TRBJ2-1; 15 bases are a match to TRBD2. The CDR3 has 15 residues. Germline V gives CDR1 SGHAT, CDR2 FQNNGV. With 7 bases clipped from V and 7 bases from J, the junction kept 5 bases outside the gene matches. In DNA form, the CDR3 reads TGTGCCAGCAACTCCGGGACTAGCGGGGGGAATGAGCAGTTCTTC. Its protein product is CASNSGTSGGNEQFF.

The J gene is TRBJ2-5, the V gene TRBV6-1; 8 bases line up with TRBD2. J gave up 6 bases and V 10 bases, and 13 bases lay outside the gene matches. CDR1 is MNHNS and CDR2 is SASEGT in the germline V gene. CDR3 length equals 14 residues. The CDR3 sequence: CATFRRGARKTQYF. DNA for the CDR3: TGTGCCACCTTCCGGCGGGGGGCCCGGAAGACCCAGTACTTC.

The chain recombines TRBV4-2 with TRBJ2-5; D is possibly TRBD1 (8 bases). The CDR3 is 15 amino acids. V was pared by 1 base and J by 11 bases, with 20 bases between. CDR1 and CDR2 from the germline V gene are LGHNA and YNFKEQ. The CDR3 DNA sequence: TGTGCCAGCAGCCAAGGACTAAACAGGGGGGGGGAGCAGTACTTC. Protein product: CASSQGLNRGGEQYF.

J is TRBJ2-7 and V is TRBV18, with D possibly TRBD2 on 5 matching bases. The V end lost 3 bases, the J end lost 2 bases, and 11 bases lay between the germline ends. The CDR3 is 14 amino acids. The germline CDR1 and CDR2 sequences are KGHSH and LQKENI. This chain's CDR3 is CASSPSGITYEQYF. The CDR3 coding sequence is TGTGCCAGCTCACCGAGCGGCATAACCTACGAGCAGTACTTC.

The rearrangement joins TRBV6-5 to TRBJ2-5, with D tentatively TRBD1 (5 bases). With the DNA end fitting TRBJ2-7 better, the J assignment may be wrong. Germline values: CDR1 MNHEY, CDR2 SVGAGI. The CDR3 contains 16 residues. DNA for the CDR3: TGTGCCAGCAGTTACTCCCAGGGTCGAGTGTTCTACGAGCAGTACTTC. Its translation: CASSYSQGRVFYEQYF.

The chain couples TRBV28 to TRBJ1-2, with 7 bases aligning to TRBD1. The J segment lost 4 bases and the V segment lost 4 bases, leaving 12 bases of the junction unmatched. This CDR3 has 16 residues. Per the germline V gene, CDR1 is MDHEN and CDR2 is SYDVKM. The CDR3 is CASSSSRDSGPYGYTF. The DNA of the CDR3 is TGTGCCAGCAGTTCCTCCCGGGACAGTGGGCCCTATGGCTACACCTTC.

J is TRBJ2-7 and V is TRBV5-1; no clear D gene. The CDR3 has 13 residues. CDR1 SGHRS and CDR2 YFSETQ come from the germline V gene. The germline V and J ends were trimmed by 0 bases and 6 bases, with 10 bases remaining between them. The CDR3 here is CASSLGSGPEQYF. DNA of the CDR3: TGCGCCAGCAGCTTGGGTTCGGGTCCCGAGCAGTACTTC.

The V gene is TRBV6-1, the J gene TRBJ2-3; possible D gene TRBD1, 5 bases. V was trimmed by 0 bases and J by 1 base, leaving 14 bases between them. The CDR3 is 17 amino acids. Looked up from germline, CDR1 is MNHNS and CDR2 is SASEGT. The CDR3 DNA reads as TGTGCCAGCAGTGAAGCGCGGATAAGGGGCCGCACAGATACGCAGTATTTT. This sequence encodes CASSEARIRGRTDTQYF.

This chain uses TRBV27 with TRBJ2-3, with 11 bases that match TRBD2. The germline CDR1 and CDR2 sequences are MNHEY and SMNVEV (reference sequence). The CDR3 is made up of 15 amino acids. With 5 bases clipped from V and 2 bases from J, the junction kept 3 bases outside the gene matches. DNA of the CDR3: TGTGCCAGCAGTCGACTAGCGGGGAACACAGATACGCAGTATTTT. This encodes CASSRLAGNTDTQYF.

The chain couples TRBV7-2 to TRBJ1-1, with a weak D call TRBD1 (5 bases). Germline V lookup: CDR1 SGHTA, CDR2 FQGNSA. V dropped 1 base and J dropped 1 base, with 10 bases sitting between them. The CDR3 runs to 15 residues. CDR3 sequence: CASSLVGRPNTEAFF. The CDR3 nucleotides read TGTGCCAGCAGCTTAGTGGGGCGTCCGAACACTGAAGCTTTCTTT. The variable domain in full, with the rest retrieved from reference TRBV7-2 and TRBJ1-1, is GAGVSQSPSNKVTEKGKDVELRCDPISGHTALYWYRQSLGQGLEFLIYFQGNSAPDKSGLPSDRFSAERTGGSVSTLTIQRTQQEDSAVYLCASSLVGRPNTEAFFGQGTRLTVV.

The chain carries TRBV13 and TRBJ1-1; TRBD1 is a possible D gene (6 bases). CDR1 and CDR2 (germline): PRHDT, FYEKMQ (reference sequence). V shed 5 bases and J shed 7 bases, with 14 bases lying between them. The CDR3 has 13 residues. DNA of the CDR3: TGTGCCAGCAGCCAACAGACAGGACTTGAAGCTTTCTTT. Translated: CASSQQTGLEAFF.

The chain has TRBV5-6 and TRBJ2-7; D is uncertain. CDR3 length: 12 residues. Germline V lookup: CDR1 SGHDT, CDR2 YYEEEE. V was shortened by 2 bases and J by 3 bases, with 6 bases between the two germline ends. CDR3 in DNA: TGTGCCAGCAGCTTCGCAGACTACGAGCAGTACTTC. This gives the protein CASSFADYEQYF.

The rearrangement links TRBV9 to TRBJ2-5; 11 bases align to TRBD2. CDR1 and CDR2 (germline): SGDLS, YYNGEE. There are 16 residues in the CDR3. Trimming cost V 0 bases and J 4 bases; bases outside gene matches: 5. The CDR3 loop is CASSVGGSGRGETQYF. Written as DNA, the CDR3 is TGTGCCAGCAGCGTAGGTGGTAGCGGGAGGGGAGAGACCCAGTACTTC.

The chain employs TRBV5-4 and TRBJ1-3; D perhaps matches TRBD1 (5 bases). Germline CDR1 reads SGHNT; CDR2 reads YYREEE (reference sequence). V shed 0 bases and J shed 2 bases, with 9 bases lying between them. CDR3 length: 15 amino acids. CDR3 DNA: TGTGCCAGCAGCTTGGCGGAGGGGCCTGGAAACACCATATATTTT. It is translated as CASSLAEGPGNTIYF.

The rearrangement joins TRBV6-5 to TRBJ2-6; possible D gene TRBD1, 6 bases. The CDR3 sequence is 15 residues long. Germline CDR1 MNHEY, CDR2 SVGAGI. V lost 10 bases to trimming and J lost 0 bases, with 13 bases between them. The CDR3 coding sequence is TGTGCCACGGGACACCCTACCTCTGGGGCCAACGTCCTGACTTTC. Amino acids: CATGHPTSGANVLTF.

The chain couples TRBV7-9 to TRBJ2-5; D is possibly TRBD1 (5 bases). V lost 0 bases, J lost 2 bases, and 7 bases lay in between. The germline CDR1 and CDR2 sequences are SEHNR and FQNEAQ (reference sequence). This CDR3 has 14 residues. The CDR3 DNA sequence: TGTGCCAGCAGCTTAGCGACAGAACAAGAGACCCAGTACTTC. This codes for CASSLATEQETQYF. The whole variable domain, filled in from reference TRBV7-9 and TRBJ2-5, reads DTGVSQNPRHKITKRGQNVTFRCDPISEHNRLYWYRQTLGQGPEFLTYFQNEAQLEKSRLLSDRFSAERPKGSFSTLEIQRTEQGDSAMYLCASSLATEQETQYFGPGTRLLVL.

The chain links TRBV5-1 to TRBJ2-1; TRBD2 matches at 10 bases. V dropped 0 bases and J dropped 4; count of bases not matched to a gene: 4. CDR1 and CDR2 (germline): SGHRS, YFSETQ. The CDR3 consists of 16 residues. The CDR3 region has the DNA TGCGCCAGCAGCTTGGAATCTAGCGGGGGATACAATGAGCAGTTCTTC. It is translated as CASSLESSGGYNEQFF.

The V and J genes are TRBV7-3 and TRBJ1-2, with D possibly TRBD1 on 6 matching bases. The CDR3 spans 15 residues. The ends were cut back, 1 base at V and 1 base at J, with 10 bases in the middle. Germline CDR1 SGHTA, CDR2 FQGTGA. CDR3 sequence: CASSLNGGRNYGYTF. The DNA of the CDR3 is TGTGCCAGCAGCTTAAATGGGGGCCGTAACTATGGCTACACCTTC.